This entry lists 32 T cell receptor beta chains sequenced from one sample in a study of T cell responses to AZD1222 COVID-19 vaccine. Clones were read by immunoSEQ multiplex PCR, and TCRdb kept only the in-frame ones, dropping some. The sample has 95,000 to 100,000 clones, more than 70% seen once. The sample here was peripheral blood, taken 28 days after the second AZD1222 dose. All receptors derive from an adult who received the AZD1222 COVID-19 vaccine.

The rearrangement links TRBV3-1 (or the pseudogene TRBV3-2) to TRBJ2-1, with D perhaps assigned TRBD1 or TRBD2 (6 bases each). In germline, CDR1 is LGHDT, CDR2 YNNKEL (reference sequence). The ends were cut back, 4 bases at V and 8 bases at J, with 12 bases in the middle. The CDR3 has 13 residues. CDR3 nucleotide sequence: TGTGCCAGCAGCCTTGGGGGGCGGGATGAGCAGTTCTTC. Amino acids: CASSLGGRDEQFF.

In DNA form, the CDR3 reads TGTGCCAGCACCCCCCCAGACTCCTACAATGAGCAGTTCTTC. Protein: CASTPPDSYNEQFF. The V call is TRBV7-9, the J call TRBJ2-1; D gene uncertain. Trimming took 7 bases from V and 0 from J, leaving 10 bases between them. The CDR3 runs 14 residues. Germline V lookup: CDR1 SEHNR, CDR2 FQNEAQ (reference sequence).

The J gene is TRBJ1-5, the V gene TRBV6-1; D remains unclear. V lost 4 bases and J 0 bases, leaving 13 bases between the germline ends. The CDR3 extends over 16 amino acids. Looked up from germline, CDR1 is MNHNS and CDR2 is SASEGT. CDR3 loop: CASSVDSYHSNQPQHF. Written as DNA, the CDR3 is TGTGCCAGCAGTGTAGACTCCTACCATAGCAATCAGCCCCAGCATTTT.

V usage is TRBV7-9 and J usage is TRBJ2-2; D remains ambiguous. V gave up 4 bases and J gave up 3 bases, with 9 bases separating them. There are 14 residues in the CDR3. Germline-derived CDR1 and CDR2 are SEHNR and FQNEAQ (reference sequence). The CDR3 sequence is CASSSQRDTGELFF. For the CDR3, the DNA is TGTGCCAGCAGCTCACAGCGTGACACCGGGGAGCTGTTTTTT.

The chain has TRBV19 and TRBJ2-1; D may be TRBD2 (6 bases). Per germline, CDR1 LNHDA and CDR2 SQIVND (reference sequence). V lost 6 bases and J lost 2, with 14 bases in between. The length of the CDR3 is 15 residues. CDR3 sequence reads: CASRALGTPYNEQFF. CDR3 sequence (DNA): TGTGCCAGTAGGGCGCTGGGGACTCCCTACAATGAGCAGTTCTTC.

This chain connects TRBV11-3 to TRBJ1-6, with 8 bases fitting TRBD1. The V segment lost 5 bases and the J segment 7 bases; nucleotides outside the gene matches: 13. The germline V gene has CDR1 SGHNT and CDR2 YENEEA. The CDR3 covers 17 residues. CDR3 amino acids: CASSEAWTGCVNSPLHF. CDR3 bases: TGTGCCAGCAGCGAGGCTTGGACAGGGTGTGTGAATTCACCCCTCCACTTT.

The rearrangement uses TRBV5-1 and TRBJ2-7, with D possibly being TRBD2 (6 bases). This CDR3 has 13 amino acids. With 0 bases removed from V and 6 bases from J, the gap between germline ends came to 10 bases. Germline CDR1 reads SGHRS; CDR2 reads YFSETQ. The CDR3, as DNA: TGCGCCAGCAGCTTGGCCGGGGGAAGCGAGCAGTACTTC. This gives the protein CASSLAGGSEQYF.

The chain is built from TRBV5-1 and TRBJ2-5; 9 bases agree with TRBD2. CDR1 and CDR2 (germline): SGHRS, YFSETQ. This CDR3 region has 15 residues. The ends lost 0 bases at V and 3 bases at J; junction bases unmatched: 3. The chain's CDR3 is CASSLAWTSEETQYF. The CDR3 bases are TGCGCCAGCAGCTTGGCTTGGACTAGCGAAGAGACCCAGTACTTC. The whole variable domain, remainder taken from reference TRBV5-1 and TRBJ2-5, is KAGVTQTPRYLIKTRGQQVTLSCSPISGHRSVSWYQQTPGQGLQFLFEYFSETQRNKGNFPGRFSGRQFSNSRSEMNVSTLELGDSALYLCASSLAWTSEETQYFGPGTRLLVL.

The rearrangement joins TRBV19 to TRBJ2-7; the D call may be TRBD1 or TRBD2 (5 bases each). V was pared by 11 bases and J by 5 bases, with 25 bases between. The CDR3 is 15 residues long. The germline V gene has CDR1 LNHDA and CDR2 SQIVND (reference sequence). As DNA, the CDR3 is TGTGCCGCAACCCCGCGAGGGGATCGTGGCCACGAGCAGTACTTC. This codes for CAATPRGDRGHEQYF.

V gene TRBV2 combines with J gene TRBJ1-2, with 7 bases aligning to TRBD1. This CDR3 is 13 amino acids long. CDR1 is SNHLY, CDR2 FYNNEI, per germline. Trimming removed 4 bases from V and 8 bases from J; junction bases left unmatched: 7. CDR3 region: CASSVGRGEGYTF. CDR3 bases: TGTGCCAGCAGTGTGGGCAGGGGGGAAGGCTACACCTTC. Full variable domain (missing parts from reference TRBV2 and TRBJ1-2): EPEVTQTPSHQVTQMGQEVILRCVPISNHLYFYWYRQILGQKVEFLVSFYNNEISEKSEIFDDQFSVERPDGSNFTLKIRSTKLEDSAMYFCASSVGRGEGYTFGSGTRLTVV.

V and J are TRBV28 and TRBJ2-2; D is possibly TRBD2 (6 bases). The V end lost 3 bases, the J end lost 5 bases, and 10 bases lay between the germline ends. Germline CDR1 MDHEN, CDR2 SYDVKM. This CDR3 contains 14 residues. CDR3 nucleotide sequence: TGTGCCAGCAGTTTTGGCGGGAATACCGGGGAGCTGTTTTTT. Its protein product is CASSFGGNTGELFF.

The J gene is TRBJ2-1, the V gene TRBV4-2, with a tentative D call TRBD1 (5 bases). Germline values: CDR1 LGHNA, CDR2 YNFKEQ. The CDR3 loop spans 14 amino acids. Trimming took 1 base from V and 10 from J, leaving 14 bases between them. CDR3 amino acids: CASSQGRVSREQFF. CDR3 in DNA: TGTGCCAGCAGCCAAGGCAGGGTTTCTCGGGAGCAGTTCTTC.

This rearrangement joins TRBV7-6 to TRBJ2-3, with D tentatively TRBD2 (6 bases). Looked up from germline, CDR1 is SGHVS and CDR2 is FNYEAQ. V lost 3 bases and J 11 bases, leaving 27 bases between the germline ends. CDR3 length: 17 residues. CDR3: CASSLGLISRGTYGQYF. The DNA for the CDR3 is TGTGCCAGCAGCTTGGGGTTAATATCGCGCGGGACGTACGGGCAGTATTTT.

The count of this clone is one. J is TRBJ1-1 and V is TRBV19, with a weak D call TRBD1 (5 bases). The CDR3 is made up of 15 amino acids. Trimming removed 6 bases from V and 0 bases from J, with 14 bases in between. Germline V gene lookup returns CDR1 LNHDA and CDR2 SQIVND (reference sequence). DNA for the CDR3: TGTGCCAGTAGGGGCAACGGGGGGGTGAACACTGAAGCTTTCTTT. As protein: CASRGNGGVNTEAFF.

The rearrangement links TRBV6-5 to TRBJ1-4; D unclear. The CDR3 is 10 residues long. Germline V gives CDR1 MNHEY, CDR2 SVGAGI. Trimming left V 8 bases short and J 5 bases short, with 3 bases between. The CDR3 nucleotides read TGTGCCAGCGCGAATGAAAAACTGTTTTTT. Translating it yields CASANEKLFF.

This chain's CDR3 is CASSLHGNYGYTF. CDR3 in DNA: TGTGCCAGCAGTTTACACGGTAACTATGGCTACACCTTC. The V gene is TRBV6-2 or TRBV6-3, the J gene TRBJ1-2; D gene ambiguous. The length of the CDR3 is 13 residues. Germline CDR1 MNHEY, CDR2 SVGEGT. Deletions cut 4 bases from V and 1 base from J, with 7 bases between.

V gene TRBV4-3 combines with J gene TRBJ2-7, with 8 bases lining up with TRBD1. Germline CDR1 and CDR2: LGHNA and YSLEER. Germline trimming cut 0 bases from V and 0 bases from J; bases unmatched to any gene: 10. The CDR3 sequence is 18 residues long. CDR3 region: CASSQEAGGFLNSYEQYF. CDR3 coding DNA: TGCGCCAGCAGCCAAGAAGCAGGGGGCTTTTTAAACTCCTACGAGCAGTACTTC.

The CDR3 sequence is CSVVDSGRANYNEQFF. The CDR3, as DNA: TGCAGCGTTGTCGATAGCGGGAGGGCCAACTACAATGAGCAGTTCTTC. The chain employs TRBV29-1 and TRBJ2-1; 11 bases are shared with TRBD2. The CDR3 totals 16 residues. Germline V gene data show CDR1 as SQVTM and CDR2 as ANQGSEA. Trimming at V came to 4 bases and at J to 3 bases, leaving 8 bases not matched to a gene.

The V call is TRBV19, the J call TRBJ1-2; 8 bases align to TRBD1. With 3 bases clipped from V and 8 bases from J, the junction kept 14 bases outside the gene matches. This CDR3 has 16 residues. CDR1 is LNHDA and CDR2 is SQIVND in the germline V gene (reference sequence). As DNA, the CDR3 is TGTGCCAGTAGTATCCACCTGACAGGGGTCTGGGAAGGCTACACCTTC. Its protein product is CASSIHLTGVWEGYTF. The whole variable domain, remainder taken from reference TRBV19 and TRBJ1-2, is DGGITQSPKYLFRKEGQNVTLSCEQNLNHDAMYWYRQDPGQGLRLIYYSQIVNDFQKGDIAEGYSVSREKKESFPLTVTSAQKNPTAFYLCASSIHLTGVWEGYTFGSGTRLTVV.

The rearrangement links TRBV19 to TRBJ1-6, with 8 bases matching TRBD1. The junction had 5 bases not matched to a gene; V was cut back by 3 bases and J by 7 bases. From germline, CDR1 is LNHDA and CDR2 SQIVND (reference sequence). This CDR3 contains 15 residues. CDR3 residues: CASSISGQGNSPLHF. CDR3 nucleotide sequence: TGTGCCAGTAGTATTTCCGGACAGGGAAATTCACCCCTCCACTTT.

This sequence joins TRBV27 and TRBJ1-6; tentatively, D is TRBD1 (5 bases). This CDR3 has 15 residues. Deletions cut 5 bases from V and 4 bases from J, with 12 bases between. Germline-derived CDR1 and CDR2 are MNHEY and SMNVEV (reference sequence). The CDR3 DNA follows: TGTGCCAGCAGTCGCGGGGGAGGTTATAATTCACCCCTCCACTTT. This sequence encodes CASSRGGGYNSPLHF.

CDR3 protein: CASSLAGHTEAFF. CDR3 nucleotides: TGTGCCAGCAGCTTAGCGGGGCACACTGAAGCTTTCTTT. The chain joins TRBV7-9 to TRBJ1-1, with a tentative D call TRBD1 (5 bases). The CDR3 length is 13 residues. Between the trimmed V and J ends, which lost 0 bases and 3 bases, there was a span of 5 bases. Germline V lookup: CDR1 SEHNR, CDR2 FQNEAQ (reference sequence). Using reference TRBV7-9 and TRBJ1-1 for the parts outside the CDR3, the full variable domain is DTGVSQNPRHKITKRGQNVTFRCDPISEHNRLYWYRQTLGQGPEFLTYFQNEAQLEKSRLLSDRFSAERPKGSFSTLEIQRTEQGDSAMYLCASSLAGHTEAFFGQGTRLTVV.

The chain couples TRBV12-3 or TRBV12-4 to TRBJ2-7; possibly TRBD1 for D (5 bases). The CDR3 covers 12 residues. The V end was cut by 5 bases, the J end by 3 bases, with 8 bases between. CDR3 protein: CASSGDSYEQYF. The CDR3 DNA is TGTGCCAGCAGTGGTGACAGCTACGAGCAGTACTTC.

The chain links TRBV7-2 to TRBJ2-1, with D possibly being TRBD1 (5 bases). CDR3 length: 13 residues. Germline values: CDR1 SGHTA, CDR2 FQGNSA. V lost 5 bases to trimming and J lost 5 bases, with 10 bases between them. CDR3 DNA sequence: TGTGCCAGCAGCATAGGACACAACAATGAGCAGTTCTTC. This sequence encodes CASSIGHNNEQFF.

CDR3 nucleotide sequence: TGTGCCAGCAGTGAAGGTAGGGGAAGCAATCAGCCCCAGCATTTT. It encodes CASSEGRGSNQPQHF. The chain links TRBV2 to TRBJ1-5; D is possibly TRBD1 (5 bases). This CDR3 comprises 15 residues. Germline CDR1 reads SNHLY; CDR2 reads FYNNEI. Trimming left V 1 base short and J 1 base short, with 8 bases between.

V gene TRBV29-1 combines with J gene TRBJ2-7, with a tentative D call TRBD1 (5 bases). CDR1 SQVTM and CDR2 ANQGSEA come from the germline V gene. The CDR3 spans 13 residues. V dropped 3 bases and J dropped 5 bases, with 14 bases sitting between them. CDR3 in DNA: TGCAGCGTTGAGTTTCAGGGTAAGCACGAGCAGTACTTC. Its translation: CSVEFQGKHEQYF.

Concerning this clone: Germline is not matched at one junction end, which may reflect a read error. The gene calls are TRBV7-7 and TRBJ2-3; D unclear. The CDR3 extends over 14 amino acids. Germline CDR1 and CDR2: SSHAT and FNYEAQ (reference sequence). The CDR3 nucleotides are TGTGCTAGCAGCTTAGGTTTTGGGCGCGATACGCAGTATTTT. Its protein product is CASSLGFGRDTQYF.

The V gene is TRBV11-2, the J gene TRBJ2-7; D may be TRBD2 (5 bases). In germline, CDR1 is SGHAT, CDR2 FQNNGV. The CDR3 is 14 residues long. Trimming cost V 4 bases and J 13 bases, with 23 bases left between them. In nucleotides, the CDR3 is TGTGCCAGCAGCTCCCCCCGGGGTATAGCGCGACTCTACTTC. This translates into CASSSPRGIARLYF.

The V gene is TRBV7-5, the J gene TRBJ2-7; the tabulated D call, TRBD2, remains unverified against the DNA. TRBV7-5 is shown as a pseudogene. The CDR3 is 14 residues long. The CDR3 sequence is CARSLRQRGNEQYF. The CDR3 nucleotides read TGTGCCAGAAGCTTACGCCAGCGGGGCAACGAGCAGTACTTC.

This chain joins TRBV14 and TRBJ2-7; D is uncertain. Trimming pared 0 bases from V and 1 base from J, leaving 1 base between. CDR1 and CDR2 from the germline V gene are SGHDN and FVKESK. This CDR3 comprises 12 residues. The CDR3 loop is CASSQESYEQYF. The CDR3 coding sequence is TGTGCCAGCAGCCAAGAGTCCTACGAGCAGTACTTC.

V usage is TRBV18 and J usage is TRBJ2-2; 13 nucleotides agree with TRBD2. The V segment lost 4 bases and the J segment 3 bases; nucleotides outside the gene matches: 5. The CDR3 has 17 amino acids. Germline CDR1 reads KGHSH; CDR2 reads LQKENI. The CDR3: CASSLRTSGRHTGELFF. DNA for the CDR3: TGTGCCAGCTCACTTCGGACTAGCGGGAGACACACCGGGGAGCTGTTTTTT.

V is TRBV7-2 and J is TRBJ2-4, with 7 bases lining up with TRBD1. CDR3 size: 16 residues. V lost 3 bases and J lost 0; bases outside the gene matches: 5. Per germline, CDR1 SGHTA and CDR2 FQGNSA. CDR3 sequence: CASSLDTGVAKNIQYF. In DNA form, the CDR3 reads TGTGCCAGCAGCTTGGATACAGGGGTAGCCAAAAACATTCAGTACTTC.